These T cell receptor beta chains were read from a single sample in a study of blood T cells in healthy people across ages. MiXCR, applied by TCRdb to the 5' RACE reads, yields one record per CDR3 protein. The repertoire includes more than 1 million distinct CDR3 sequences, 35% to 55% of them detected once, and 18% sits in the top ten. The specimen was blood. Receptors were obtained from a woman aged 55-75 years in good health. Each CDR3 is given with its conserved first and last residue. A D gene is named only where the DNA matches it firmly. Only some rows state a clone size, as once, few, many or a class for expanded clones.

D,V,J,size,CDR3,DNA
TRBD1,TRBV18,TRBJ2-5,.,CASSRGQVQETQYF,TGTGCCAGCTCTCGAGGACAGGTCCAAGAGACCCAGTACTTC
.,TRBV7-9,TRBJ2-1,.,CASSLGLEKFF,TGTGCCAGCTCTTTGGGTCTGGAAAAGTTCTTC
.,TRBV7-9,TRBJ2-7,many,CASSLPFAEQYF,TGTGCCAGCAGCTTACCTTTTGCCGAGCAGTACTTC
.,TRBV20-1,TRBJ2-7,few,CSASFPLANSEQYF,TGCAGTGCTAGTTTCCCCCTGGCGAATAGCGAGCAGTACTTC
TRBD2,TRBV13,TRBJ2-7,.,CASSPGPGGSSYEQYF,TGTGCCAGCAGCCCCGGTCCGGGGGGTAGCTCCTACGAGCAGTACTTC
.,TRBV24-1,TRBJ1-5,.,CATSDHGQNSNQPQHF,TGTGCCACCAGTGACCACGGACAGAATAGCAATCAGCCCCAGCATTTT
.,TRBV11-2,TRBJ2-4,.,CASSFNVAKNIQYF,TGTGCCAGCAGCTTCAATGTAGCCAAAAACATTCAGTACTTC
TRBD1,TRBV6-5,TRBJ2-5,.,CASRGQGAEEQYF,TGTGCCAGCAGGGGACAGGGGGCGGAAGAGCAGTACTTC
.,TRBV5-1,TRBJ1-2,.,CASSLEAGIDGYTF,TGCGCCAGCAGCTTGGAAGCTGGGATAGACGGCTACACCTTC
.,TRBV11-2,TRBJ2-5,.,CASSLYARRVQETQYF,TGTGCCAGCAGCTTATACGCTCGGAGGGTCCAAGAGACCCAGTACTTC
TRBD1,TRBV29-1,TRBJ2-1,.,CSVVKKARTGDEQFF,TGCAGCGTTGTCAAAAAGGCAAGGACAGGGGATGAGCAGTTCTTC
.,TRBV6-2/TRBV6-3,TRBJ2-7,.,CATHPTGQIYEQYF,TGTGCCACCCACCCAACCGGACAGATCTACGAGCAGTACTTC
.,TRBV14,TRBJ1-2,.,CASSQDLTDGYTF,TGTGCCAGCAGCCAAGATCTTACAGACGGCTACACCTTC
.,TRBV21-1,TRBJ2-1,few,CASSKRLEQFF,TGTGCCAGCAGCAAACGTCTTGAGCAGTTCTTC
TRBD2,TRBV24-1,TRBJ2-3,.,CATSDLLAGGTDTQYF,TGTGCCACCAGTGATCTACTAGCGGGAGGTACAGATACGCAGTATTTT
.,TRBV18,TRBJ2-6,.,CASSPRTPPRDSGANVLTF,TGTGCCAGCTCACCACGGACTCCCCCGAGAGACTCTGGGGCCAACGTCCTGACTTTC
.,TRBV11-2,TRBJ1-2,many,CASSLDLGGGIGYTF,TGTGCCAGCAGCTTAGATCTGGGCGGCGGAATTGGCTACACCTTC
.,TRBV20-1,TRBJ2-5,few,CSARFRGTRETQYF,TGCAGTGCTAGATTCCGGGGAACCCGGGAGACCCAGTACTTC
.,TRBV12-3/TRBV12-4,TRBJ1-1,.,CASSLQGGYTEAFF,TGTGCCAGCAGTTTGCAGGGAGGGTACACTGAAGCTTTCTTT
TRBD2,TRBV24-1,TRBJ2-7,.,CATSDSGALAYEQYF,TGTGCCACCAGTGATTCCGGGGCACTAGCGTACGAGCAGTACTTC
TRBD1,TRBV7-7,TRBJ2-3,.,CASSLARGLTDTQYF,TGTGCCAGCAGCTTAGCAAGGGGGCTCACAGATACGCAGTATTTT
TRBD1,TRBV5-8,TRBJ1-2,.,CASSPGTGGLYGYTF,TGTGCCAGCAGTCCTGGGACAGGGGGTCTCTATGGCTACACCTTC
TRBD1,TRBV20-1,TRBJ2-3,few,CSALTGPDTQYF,TGCAGTGCCTTGACAGGGCCAGATACGCAGTATTTT
.,TRBV10-1,TRBJ2-3,few,CASSDPLGLDTQYF,TGCGCCAGCAGTGACCCCCTAGGATTGGATACGCAGTATTTT
.,TRBV24-1,TRBJ2-1,.,CATTGTSNYNEQFF,TGTGCCACCACCGGGACCTCTAACTACAATGAGCAGTTCTTC
TRBD1,TRBV6-5,TRBJ2-1,few,CASRGFRQGTNEQFF,TGTGCCAGCAGGGGATTCAGACAGGGGACGAATGAGCAGTTCTTC
TRBD2,TRBV5-1,TRBJ2-1,.,CASSSGLAGYKEQFF,TGCGCCAGCAGCTCGGGACTAGCGGGGTACAAGGAGCAGTTCTTC
.,TRBV7-9,TRBJ2-1,.,CASSPMSSGAYNEQFF,TGTGCCAGCAGCCCCATGTCCAGCGGAGCCTACAATGAGCAGTTCTTC
TRBD1,TRBV11-2,TRBJ2-7,.,CASSRPLVRDRDPYEQYF,TGTGCCAGCAGCCGACCCCTCGTCCGGGACAGGGACCCCTACGAGCAGTACTTC
TRBD1,TRBV19,TRBJ2-5,.,CASRQGWDQETQYF,TGTGCCAGCAGACAGGGGTGGGACCAAGAGACCCAGTACTTC
.,TRBV7-3,TRBJ2-3,.,CANSSQEADTQYF,TGTGCCAACAGCTCCCAAGAGGCAGATACGCAGTATTTT